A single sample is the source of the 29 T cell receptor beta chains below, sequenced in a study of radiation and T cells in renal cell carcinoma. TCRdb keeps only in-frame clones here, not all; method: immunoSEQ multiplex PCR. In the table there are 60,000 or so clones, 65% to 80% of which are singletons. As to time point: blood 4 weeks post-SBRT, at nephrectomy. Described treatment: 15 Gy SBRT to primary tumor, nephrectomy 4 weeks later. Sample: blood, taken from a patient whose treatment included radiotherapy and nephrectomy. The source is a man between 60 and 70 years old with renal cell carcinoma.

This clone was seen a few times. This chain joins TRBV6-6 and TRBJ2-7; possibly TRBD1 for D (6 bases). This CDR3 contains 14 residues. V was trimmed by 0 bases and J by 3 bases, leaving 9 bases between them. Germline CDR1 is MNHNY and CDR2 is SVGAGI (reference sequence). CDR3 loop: CASSYSQGNYEQYF. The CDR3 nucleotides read TGTGCCAGCAGTTACTCACAGGGTAACTACGAGCAGTACTTC.

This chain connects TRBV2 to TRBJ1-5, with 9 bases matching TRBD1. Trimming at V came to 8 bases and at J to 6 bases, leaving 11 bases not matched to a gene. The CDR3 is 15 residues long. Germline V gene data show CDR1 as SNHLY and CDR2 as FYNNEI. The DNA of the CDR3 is TGTGCCAGCGGAGGGGGACAGGGTGTGGGTCAGCCCCAGCATTTT. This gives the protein CASGGGQGVGQPQHF.

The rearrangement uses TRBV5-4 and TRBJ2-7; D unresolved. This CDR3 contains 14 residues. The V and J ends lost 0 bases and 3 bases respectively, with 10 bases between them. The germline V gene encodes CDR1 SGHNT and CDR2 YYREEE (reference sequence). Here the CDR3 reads CASSLGPEDYEQYV. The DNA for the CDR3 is TGTGCCAGCAGCTTGGGGCCAGAGGACTACGAGCAGTACGTC.

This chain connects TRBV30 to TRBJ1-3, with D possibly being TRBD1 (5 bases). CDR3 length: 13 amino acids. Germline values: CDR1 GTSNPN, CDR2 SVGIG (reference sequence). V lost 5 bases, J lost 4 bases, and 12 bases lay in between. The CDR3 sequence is CAWVARAGNTIYF. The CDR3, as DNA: TGTGCCTGGGTAGCCAGGGCCGGAAACACCATATATTTT.

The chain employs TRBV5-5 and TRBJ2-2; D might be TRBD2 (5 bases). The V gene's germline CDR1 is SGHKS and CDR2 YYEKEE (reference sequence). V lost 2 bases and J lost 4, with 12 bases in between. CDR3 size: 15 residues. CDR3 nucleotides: TGTGCCAGCAGCTTCCCTAGCATAGGCACCGGGGAGCTGTTTTTT. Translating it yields CASSFPSIGTGELFF.

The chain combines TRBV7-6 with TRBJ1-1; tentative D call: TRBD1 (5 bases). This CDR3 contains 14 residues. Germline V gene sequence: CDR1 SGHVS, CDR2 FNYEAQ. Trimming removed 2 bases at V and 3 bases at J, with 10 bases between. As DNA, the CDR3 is TGTGCCAGCAGCTTAATAGGGGAAGACACTGAAGCTTTCTTT. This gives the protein CASSLIGEDTEAFF.

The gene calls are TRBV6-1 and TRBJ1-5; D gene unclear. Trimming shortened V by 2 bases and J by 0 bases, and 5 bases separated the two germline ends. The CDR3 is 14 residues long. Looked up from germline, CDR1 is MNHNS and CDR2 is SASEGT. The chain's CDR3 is CASSENPSNQPQHF. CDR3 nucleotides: TGTGCCAGCAGTGAAAACCCTAGCAATCAGCCCCAGCATTTT.

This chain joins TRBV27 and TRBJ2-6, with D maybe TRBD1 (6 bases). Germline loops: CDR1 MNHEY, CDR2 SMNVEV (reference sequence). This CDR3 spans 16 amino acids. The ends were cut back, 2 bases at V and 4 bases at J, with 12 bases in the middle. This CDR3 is CASSLLGADGANVLTF. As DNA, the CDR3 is TGTGCCAGCAGTTTACTGGGGGCAGACGGGGCCAACGTCCTGACTTTC.

Here the CDR3 reads CASSGRDRGGYLRNIQYF. CDR3 nucleotides: TGTGCCAGCAGTGGAAGGGATAGAGGGGGTTATCTTAGGAACATTCAGTACTTC. The gene calls are TRBV2 and TRBJ2-4; D possibly corresponds to TRBD1 (6 bases). Trimming removed 4 bases at V and 7 bases at J, with 26 bases between. Germline loops: CDR1 SNHLY, CDR2 FYNNEI. The CDR3 consists of 18 residues.

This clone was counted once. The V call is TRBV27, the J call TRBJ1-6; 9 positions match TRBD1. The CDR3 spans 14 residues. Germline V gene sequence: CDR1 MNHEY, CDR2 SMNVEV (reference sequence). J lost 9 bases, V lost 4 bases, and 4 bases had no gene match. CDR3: CASSSGQGSSPLHF. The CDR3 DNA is TGTGCCAGCAGTTCCGGACAGGGGAGTTCACCCCTCCACTTT.

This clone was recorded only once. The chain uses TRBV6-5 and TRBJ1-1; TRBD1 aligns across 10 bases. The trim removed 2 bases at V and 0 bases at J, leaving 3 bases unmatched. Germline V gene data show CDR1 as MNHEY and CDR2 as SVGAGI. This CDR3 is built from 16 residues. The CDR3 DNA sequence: TGTGCCAGCAGTTACGGGACAGGGGCGATGAACACTGAAGCTTTCTTT. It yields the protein CASSYGTGAMNTEAFF.

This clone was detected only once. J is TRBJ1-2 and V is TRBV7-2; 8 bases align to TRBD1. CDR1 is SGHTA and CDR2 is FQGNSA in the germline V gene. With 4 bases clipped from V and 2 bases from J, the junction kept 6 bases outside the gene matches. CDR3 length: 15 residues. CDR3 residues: CASSSRQGSNYGYTF. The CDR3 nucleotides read TGTGCCAGCAGCTCGAGACAGGGGTCGAACTATGGCTACACCTTC.

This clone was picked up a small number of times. The CDR3 DNA reads TGTGCCACCGGGAGGGGGGGAGACACCATATATTTT. Amino acids: CATGRGGDTIYF. The chain carries TRBV15 and TRBJ1-3; weak D call: TRBD1 (6 bases). Per germline, CDR1 LNHNV and CDR2 YYDKDF (reference sequence). This CDR3 comprises 12 residues. Trimming shortened V by 8 bases and J by 8 bases, and 13 bases separated the two germline ends.

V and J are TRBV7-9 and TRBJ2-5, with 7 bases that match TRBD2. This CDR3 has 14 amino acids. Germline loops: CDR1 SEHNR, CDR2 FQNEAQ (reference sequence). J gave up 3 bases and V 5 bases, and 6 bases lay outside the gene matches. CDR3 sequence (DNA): TGTGCCAGCAGCCGGGGGGTTAGAGAAGAGACCCAGTACTTC. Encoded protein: CASSRGVREETQYF.

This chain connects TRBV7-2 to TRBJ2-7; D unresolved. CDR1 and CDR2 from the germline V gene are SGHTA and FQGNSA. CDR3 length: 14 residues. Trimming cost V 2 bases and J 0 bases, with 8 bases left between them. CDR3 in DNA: TGTGCCAGCAGCTTAACTGAAAGCTCCTACGAGCAGTACTTC. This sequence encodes CASSLTESSYEQYF.

This chain's CDR3 is CASSLGRDTVSGTEAFF. CDR3 nucleotides: TGTGCCAGCAGCTTAGGACGGGATACGGTCAGTGGCACTGAAGCTTTCTTT. This rearrangement joins TRBV7-9 to TRBJ1-1, with D unclear. Germline assignment: CDR1 SEHNR and CDR2 FQNEAQ (reference sequence). This CDR3 has 17 residues. V lost 1 base and J lost 4, with 19 bases in between. Filled out from reference TRBV7-9 and TRBJ1-1, the complete variable domain reads DTGVSQNPRHKITKRGQNVTFRCDPISEHNRLYWYRQTLGQGPEFLTYFQNEAQLEKSRLLSDRFSAERPKGSFSTLEIQRTEQGDSAMYLCASSLGRDTVSGTEAFFGQGTRLTVV.

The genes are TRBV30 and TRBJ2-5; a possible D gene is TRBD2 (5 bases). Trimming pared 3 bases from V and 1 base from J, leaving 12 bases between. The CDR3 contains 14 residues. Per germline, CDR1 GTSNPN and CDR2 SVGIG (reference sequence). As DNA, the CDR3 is TGTGCCTGGAGCTCTTCGGGATCCCAAGAGACCCAGTACTTC. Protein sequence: CAWSSSGSQETQYF.

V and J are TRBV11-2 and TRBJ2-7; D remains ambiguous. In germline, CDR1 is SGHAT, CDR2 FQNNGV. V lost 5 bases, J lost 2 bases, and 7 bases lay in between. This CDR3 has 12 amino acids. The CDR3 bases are TGTGCCAGCAGCCTCGAGCCCTACGAGCAGTACTTC. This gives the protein CASSLEPYEQYF.

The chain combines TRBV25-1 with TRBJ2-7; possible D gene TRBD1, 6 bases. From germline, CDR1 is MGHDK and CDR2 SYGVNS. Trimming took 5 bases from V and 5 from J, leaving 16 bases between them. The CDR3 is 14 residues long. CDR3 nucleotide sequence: TGTGCCAGCAGTCCCCCCGGGACATCCCACGAGCAGTACTTC. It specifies CASSPPGTSHEQYF.

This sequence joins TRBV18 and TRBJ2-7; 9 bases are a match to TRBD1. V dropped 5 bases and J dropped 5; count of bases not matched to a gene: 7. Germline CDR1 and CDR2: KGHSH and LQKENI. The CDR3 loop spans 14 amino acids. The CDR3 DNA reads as TGTGCCAGCTCATCCCGGACAGGGGAAGACGAGCAGTACTTC. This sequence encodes CASSSRTGEDEQYF.

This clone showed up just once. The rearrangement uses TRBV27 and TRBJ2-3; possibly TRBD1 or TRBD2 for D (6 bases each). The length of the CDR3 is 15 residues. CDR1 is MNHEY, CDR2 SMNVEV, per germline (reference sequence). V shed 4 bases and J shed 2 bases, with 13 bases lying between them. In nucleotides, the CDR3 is TGTGCCAGCAGTTGGGGGGCGTGGATCACAGATACGCAGTATTTT. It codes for CASSWGAWITDTQYF.

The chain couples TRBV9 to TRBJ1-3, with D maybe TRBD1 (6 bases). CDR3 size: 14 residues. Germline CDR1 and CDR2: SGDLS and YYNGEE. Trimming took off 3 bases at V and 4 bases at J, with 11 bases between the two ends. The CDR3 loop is CASSADRSGNTIYF. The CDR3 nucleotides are TGTGCCAGCAGCGCCGACAGGTCGGGAAACACCATATATTTT.

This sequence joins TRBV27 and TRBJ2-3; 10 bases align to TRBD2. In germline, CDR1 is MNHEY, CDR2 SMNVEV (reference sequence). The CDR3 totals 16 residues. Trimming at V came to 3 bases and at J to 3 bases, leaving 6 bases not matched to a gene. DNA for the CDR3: TGTGCCAGCAGTTTTCAAGCGGGAGGGGGAACAGATACGCAGTATTTT. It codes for CASSFQAGGGTDTQYF.

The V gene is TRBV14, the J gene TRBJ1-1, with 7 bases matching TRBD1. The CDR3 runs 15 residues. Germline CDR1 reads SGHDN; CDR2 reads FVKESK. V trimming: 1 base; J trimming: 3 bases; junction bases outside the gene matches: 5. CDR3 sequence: CASSQVQGLHTEAFF. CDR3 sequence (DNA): TGTGCCAGCAGCCAAGTACAGGGGTTACACACTGAAGCTTTCTTT.

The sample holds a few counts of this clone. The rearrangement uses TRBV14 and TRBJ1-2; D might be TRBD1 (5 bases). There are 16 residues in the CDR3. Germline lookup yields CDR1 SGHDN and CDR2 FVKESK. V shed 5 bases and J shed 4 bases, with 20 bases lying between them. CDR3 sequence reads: CASSKIPGRKIYGYTF. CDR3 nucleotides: TGTGCCAGCAGCAAAATTCCGGGACGGAAGATCTATGGCTACACCTTC.

The CDR3 DNA follows: TGTGCCAGCAGTTTTTCCAGCTCAGGGGGCGGAACTGAAGCTTTCTTT. This codes for CASSFSSSGGGTEAFF. J is TRBJ1-1 and V is TRBV6-5; 8 nucleotides line up with TRBD1. Trimming removed 4 bases from V and 5 bases from J; junction bases left unmatched: 12. CDR1 MNHEY and CDR2 SVGAGI come from the germline V gene. There are 16 residues in the CDR3.

The CDR3 DNA reads as TGTGCCAGCAGCGAAAGGCTCGGATGGGGCTTC. It encodes CASSERLGWGF. The chain uses TRBV21-1 and TRBJ1-2. TRBV21-1 is shown as a pseudogene. The CDR3 has 11 residues.

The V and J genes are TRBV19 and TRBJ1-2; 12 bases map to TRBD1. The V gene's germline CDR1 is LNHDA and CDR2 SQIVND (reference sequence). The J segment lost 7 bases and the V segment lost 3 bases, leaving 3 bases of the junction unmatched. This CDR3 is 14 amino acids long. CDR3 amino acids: CASSMGQGAGGYTF. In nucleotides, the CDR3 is TGTGCCAGTAGTATGGGACAGGGGGCCGGTGGCTACACCTTC.

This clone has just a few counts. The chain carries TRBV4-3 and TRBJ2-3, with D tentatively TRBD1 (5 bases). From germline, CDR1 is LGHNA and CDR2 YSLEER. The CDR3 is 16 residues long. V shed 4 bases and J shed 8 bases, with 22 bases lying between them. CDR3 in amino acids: CASSPESAGQSGTQYF. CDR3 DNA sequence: TGCGCCAGCAGCCCAGAGTCTGCCGGACAATCGGGTACGCAGTATTTT.